What follows are 29 T cell receptor beta chains derived from one specimen sequenced in a study of cytomegalovirus exposure and HLA in healthy donors. PCR involved 60 Vbeta and 13 Jbeta primers. TCRdb's copy holds only in-frame clones and misses some; the assay was immunoSEQ multiplex PCR. The table shows over 150,000 clones, with more than 60% occurring only once. Input material: PBMCs. These receptors all stem from a woman aged 55-70 years in good health and CMV-seropositive.

The V call is TRBV7-8, the J call TRBJ2-7; 10 bases line up with TRBD2. CDR3 size: 15 residues. CDR1 is SGHVS and CDR2 is FQNEAQ in the germline V gene. The junction had 5 bases not matched to a gene; V was cut back by 2 bases and J by 4 bases. CDR3 protein: CASSLMGSGRYEQYF. The DNA of the CDR3 is TGTGCCAGCAGCTTAATGGGTAGCGGGAGGTACGAGCAGTACTTC.

This clone was seen only a few times. The chain couples TRBV6-1 to TRBJ1-6; TRBD1 agrees at 8 bases. CDR3 length: 15 residues. Trimming took 0 bases from V and 7 from J; bases not matched to a gene: 2. The germline V gene encodes CDR1 MNHNS and CDR2 SASEGT. CDR3 bases: TGTGCCAGCAGTGAAGCCGGACAGGGAAATTCACCCCTCCACTTT. Protein product: CASSEAGQGNSPLHF.

The genes are TRBV7-2 and TRBJ2-1; 11 bases are shared with TRBD2. In germline, CDR1 is SGHTA, CDR2 FQGNSA. The CDR3 is made up of 14 amino acids. Trimming removed 11 bases from V and 8 bases from J; junction bases left unmatched: 11. The CDR3 DNA is TGTGCCGTAGCGGGAGGGCCGGGTCCCCATGAGCAGTTCTTC. Amino acid sequence: CAVAGGPGPHEQFF.

The V call is TRBV5-4, the J call TRBJ2-2; 9 bases map to TRBD2. The CDR3 covers 14 residues. V shed 4 bases and J 6 bases; nucleotides not matched to a gene: 4. Germline loops: CDR1 SGHNT, CDR2 YYREEE (reference sequence). The CDR3 region has the DNA TGTGCCAGCAGCCCGCGGGGGGGGGCCGGGGAGCTGTTTTTT. Its translation: CASSPRGGAGELFF. The entire variable domain, with the rest obtained from reference TRBV5-4 and TRBJ2-2, is as follows: ETGVTQSPTHLIKTRGQQVTLRCSSQSGHNTVSWYQQALGQGPQFIFQYYREEENGRGNFPPRFSGLQFPNYSSELNVNALELDDSALYLCASSPRGGAGELFFGEGSRLTVL.

The chain uses TRBV19 and TRBJ2-7, with 11 bases that match TRBD2. There are 15 residues in the CDR3. Germline V gene data show CDR1 as LNHDA and CDR2 as SQIVND (reference sequence). The junction had 7 bases not matched to a gene; V was cut back by 4 bases and J by 5 bases. CDR3 amino acids: CASSTIAGGLDEQYF. In nucleotides, the CDR3 is TGTGCCAGTAGTACAATAGCGGGAGGGTTAGACGAGCAGTACTTC.

This rearrangement joins TRBV4-1 to TRBJ2-7; 7 nucleotides align to TRBD2. Germline-derived CDR1 and CDR2 are MGHRA and YSYEKL. The CDR3 runs 15 residues. V gave up 4 bases and J gave up 3 bases; unmatched junction bases: 9. DNA for the CDR3: TGCGCCAGCAGCCTTACCAAGTGGGGGGGCTACGAGCAGTACTTC. Its translation is CASSLTKWGGYEQYF.

The chain combines TRBV6-1 with TRBJ1-6; unclear D gene. Trimming cost V 1 base and J 7 bases, with 5 bases left between them. The germline V gene encodes CDR1 MNHNS and CDR2 SASEGT. The CDR3 runs 13 residues. The CDR3 DNA reads TGTGCCAGCAGTGAAGTTGAGAATTCACCCCTCCACTTT. Translation gives CASSEVENSPLHF.

The chain links TRBV5-5 to TRBJ1-2; 9 positions agree with TRBD1. Unmatched junction bases numbered 5, after V lost 5 bases and J lost 6 bases. Germline CDR1 reads SGHKS; CDR2 reads YYEKEE (reference sequence). The CDR3 has 13 amino acids. The CDR3 DNA reads as TGTGCCAGCAGACGGACAGGGGAGGATGGCTACACCTTC. It translates to CASRRTGEDGYTF.

This rearrangement joins TRBV5-1 to TRBJ1-2, with TRBD1 identical over 7 bases. The J segment lost 7 bases and the V segment lost 0 bases, leaving 9 bases of the junction unmatched. CDR3 size: 15 residues. Germline V CDR1 and CDR2: SGHRS, YFSETQ. CDR3 bases: TGCGCCAGCAGCTTGGAACCGGGACAGTATGCTGGCTACACCTTC. It yields the protein CASSLEPGQYAGYTF.

J is TRBJ2-4 and V is TRBV7-2; a weak D match, TRBD2 (6 bases). Germline-derived CDR1 and CDR2 are SGHTA and FQGNSA. The CDR3 has 15 amino acids. Trimming took off 5 bases at V and 0 bases at J, with 11 bases between the two ends. The CDR3: CASSGAGLAKNIQYF. The CDR3 nucleotides read TGTGCCAGCAGCGGAGCGGGTCTAGCCAAAAACATTCAGTACTTC.

This sequence joins TRBV6-1 and TRBJ1-5, with a possible D match to TRBD1 (6 bases). The V and J ends lost 10 bases and 7 bases respectively, with 23 bases between them. This CDR3 spans 15 amino acids. The germline CDR1 and CDR2 sequences are MNHNS and SASEGT. CDR3 sequence reads: CATSFSGGANQPQHF. DNA for the CDR3: TGTGCCACTTCCTTCTCGGGGGGGGCAAACCAGCCCCAGCATTTT.

This clone occurred a few times. The rearrangement joins TRBV11-2 to TRBJ2-7; 7 bases map to TRBD1. The CDR3 covers 15 residues. CDR1 is SGHAT, CDR2 FQNNGV, per germline. The V and J ends lost 1 base and 3 bases, in that order; junction bases with no gene match: 6. CDR3 region: CASSLGTGPFYEQYF. The CDR3 DNA reads TGTGCCAGCAGCTTAGGGACAGGCCCTTTCTACGAGCAGTACTTC.

The chain's CDR3 is CASSDHRGLETQYF. DNA for the CDR3: TGTGCCAGCAGCGATCACAGGGGGCTGGAGACCCAGTACTTC. The chain carries TRBV27 and TRBJ2-5; 9 bases line up with TRBD1. V was pared by 6 bases and J by 5 bases, with 7 bases of the junction left unmatched. Germline CDR1 and CDR2: MNHEY and SMNVEV (reference sequence). CDR3 size: 14 residues.

The V and J genes are TRBV27 and TRBJ1-6; D unresolved. V was pared by 7 bases and J by 12 bases, with 13 bases between. The germline gives CDR1 MNHEY, CDR2 SMNVEV (reference sequence). This CDR3 has 12 residues. The CDR3 reads CASKTSVVPLHF. The CDR3 nucleotides are TGTGCCAGCAAAACCTCGGTTGTACCCCTCCACTTT.

CDR3 in DNA: TGTGCCAGCAGCCTGTACCTGGCGGGAGTGCCCGGGGAGCTGTTTTTT. Translation: CASSLYLAGVPGELFF. The V gene is TRBV5-4, the J gene TRBJ2-2; 7 bases align to TRBD2. The germline gives CDR1 SGHNT, CDR2 YYREEE (reference sequence). V was clipped by 4 bases and J by 6 bases; unmatched bases: 12. The CDR3 is 16 residues long.

The chain links TRBV5-1 to TRBJ2-5; weak D call: TRBD2 (6 bases). The germline V gene has CDR1 SGHRS and CDR2 YFSETQ. The CDR3 covers 14 residues. V was shortened by 1 base and J by 5 bases, with 12 bases between the two germline ends. The CDR3 here is CASSLTRDGETQYF. Here the CDR3 DNA reads TGCGCCAGCAGCTTGACGCGGGACGGGGAGACCCAGTACTTC.

This chain links TRBV28 with TRBJ1-6; 7 bases are a match to TRBD1. Germline trimming cut 4 bases from V and 6 bases from J; bases unmatched to any gene: 6. The CDR3 runs 15 residues. Germline CDR1 is MDHEN and CDR2 is SYDVKM. CDR3 sequence (DNA): TGTGCCAGCAGTTCAGGGGGATATGGTAATTCACCCCTCCACTTT. Translation: CASSSGGYGNSPLHF.

This clone was seen a few times. The chain is built from TRBV19 and TRBJ1-1; 7 bases line up with TRBD1. Germline V lookup: CDR1 LNHDA, CDR2 SQIVND (reference sequence). The CDR3 has 17 residues. V shed 4 bases, J shed 1 base, and the junction held 12 bases outside the gene matches. This chain's CDR3 is CASSTGGYRGPNTEAFF. In DNA form, the CDR3 reads TGTGCCAGTAGTACCGGGGGATACAGGGGCCCGAACACTGAAGCTTTCTTT.

The rearrangement links TRBV27 to TRBJ2-3; D perhaps matches TRBD2 (6 bases). Germline V gene data show CDR1 as MNHEY and CDR2 as SMNVEV (reference sequence). CDR3 size: 17 residues. The V gene lost 8 bases and the J gene lost 1 base, with 22 bases spanning the gap. The CDR3 region has the DNA TGTGCCAGCTCCCCTCTTACGGGGGTCGTTGGCACAGATACGCAGTATTTT. Its translation: CASSPLTGVVGTDTQYF.

The rearrangement joins TRBV15 to TRBJ2-7; 7 bases agree with TRBD2. Trimming cost V 2 bases and J 0 bases; bases outside gene matches: 7. The CDR3 length is 16 residues. The V gene's germline CDR1 is LNHNV and CDR2 YYDKDF (reference sequence). The CDR3 here is CATSRLSGASSYEQYF. CDR3 DNA sequence: TGTGCCACCAGCAGATTGAGCGGGGCAAGCTCCTACGAGCAGTACTTC.

V and J are TRBV6-5 and TRBJ2-7, with TRBD1 matching over 11 bases. Germline CDR1 and CDR2: MNHEY and SVGAGI. This CDR3 region has 15 residues. V shed 0 bases, J shed 3 bases, and the junction held 1 base outside the gene matches. The CDR3 reads CASSYSDRGLYEQYF. DNA for the CDR3: TGTGCCAGCAGTTACTCGGACAGGGGGCTCTACGAGCAGTACTTC.

The chain employs TRBV7-9 and TRBJ2-5, with D maybe TRBD1 (6 bases). Per the germline V gene, CDR1 is SEHNR and CDR2 is FQNEAQ (reference sequence). This CDR3 is built from 14 residues. Between the trimmed V and J ends, which lost 6 bases and 4 bases, there was a span of 15 bases. The CDR3 DNA reads as TGTGCCAGCAGTCTACAGGGAGCCCGAGAGACCCAGTACTTC. This codes for CASSLQGARETQYF.

This clone has just a few counts. This sequence joins TRBV27 and TRBJ1-2; no firm D call. The length of the CDR3 is 13 residues. CDR1 and CDR2 from the germline V gene are MNHEY and SMNVEV (reference sequence). Trimming pared 6 bases from V and 8 bases from J, leaving 16 bases between. The CDR3 DNA reads TGTGCCAGCAGCTACGGGGTTCTGGGAGGCTACACCTTC. Protein sequence: CASSYGVLGGYTF.

The chain couples TRBV11-2 to TRBJ2-7, with 14 bases aligning to TRBD2. The V gene end was trimmed by 4 bases and the J gene end by 3 bases; junction bases not matched to a gene: 8. The CDR3 has 17 residues. CDR1 SGHAT and CDR2 FQNNGV come from the germline V gene. The chain's CDR3 is CASSSLAGTSGSYEQYF. DNA of the CDR3: TGTGCCAGCAGCTCCCTGGCCGGGACTAGCGGGAGCTACGAGCAGTACTTC.

The count of this clone is one. The chain links TRBV7-9 to TRBJ2-7, with D possibly TRBD1 on 5 matching bases. The CDR3 runs to 12 residues. Germline-derived CDR1 and CDR2 are SEHNR and FQNEAQ (reference sequence). Trimming took 5 bases from V and 9 from J, leaving 14 bases between them. The CDR3 loop reads CASSPRARPQYF. CDR3 nucleotide sequence: TGTGCCAGCAGCCCCAGGGCTCGCCCGCAGTACTTC.

About this clone itself: This CDR3 fails to terminate in the conserved phenylalanine or tryptophan, so it likely reflects a read error. It is unclear where the CDR3 begins or ends on the DNA, so no DNA is shown, and the CDR3 is as TCRdb lists it. J is TRBJ2-7 and V is TRBV28; the table names TRBD1, a call not compared with the DNA. Germline V gene lookup returns CDR1 MDHEN and CDR2 SYDVKM. The CDR3 is 15 residues long, counting both termini. This chain's CDR3 is CASSPSGGAGARALL.

This chain uses TRBV28 with TRBJ1-4, with 7 bases identical to TRBD1. Germline assignment: CDR1 MDHEN and CDR2 SYDVKM. This CDR3 has 14 residues. With V trimmed by 6 bases and J by 7 bases, 8 bases remained unmatched. CDR3 loop: CASRETGSAEKLFF. The DNA of the CDR3 is TGTGCCAGCAGAGAGACAGGGAGCGCTGAAAAACTGTTTTTT.

The chain joins TRBV7-6 to TRBJ2-5, with a weak D call TRBD1 (5 bases). This CDR3 is built from 16 residues. V lost 6 bases and J lost 5, with 22 bases in between. Germline V gene lookup returns CDR1 SGHVS and CDR2 FNYEAQ. The CDR3, as DNA: TGTGCCAGCAGGCTGGGCTGGGCAGGGCCGGTCGAGACCCAGTACTTC. Protein product: CASRLGWAGPVETQYF.

The chain is built from TRBV6-5 and TRBJ2-2; 12 bases are shared with TRBD1. Germline values: CDR1 MNHEY, CDR2 SVGAGI. With 6 bases clipped from V and 9 bases from J, the junction kept 8 bases outside the gene matches. This CDR3 spans 15 amino acids. The DNA of the CDR3 is TGTGCCAGCAGCCAGGGACAGGGGGCGAGGAGGGAGCTGTTTTTT. As protein: CASSQGQGARRELFF.